The 20 T cell receptor beta chains below all came from one sample that was sequenced in a study of regulatory T cells in long-lasting Graves disease. Time point in this sample: newly diagnosed GD, antithyroid drugs for less than 3 months. PBMCs provided the RNA from which the TCR library was made. CDR3-region Arm-PCR and iRepertoire HTBI primers produced the TCR beta libraries. Using its own MiXCR run on the multiplex PCR reads, TCRdb lists one record per CDR3 protein. The table has more than 400,000 distinct CDR3 sequences, 15% to 20% seen once; the top ten hold 10% to 15%. This same sample was also taken into another study, of T cells in Graves' hyperthyroidism and ophthalmopathy.

The sequencing used peripheral blood mononuclear cells (PBMCs), collected at new diagnosis, from a patient treated with antithyroid drugs. Source of these receptors: a man aged 35 to 55 with Graves disease.

This clonotype was observed a few times. The rearrangement uses TRBV15 and TRBJ2-5; no reliable D call. The germline CDR1 and CDR2 sequences are LNHNV and YYDKDF (reference sequence). This CDR3 has 12 residues. Between the trimmed V and J ends, which lost 5 bases and 4 bases, there was a span of 8 bases. The CDR3 spells CATSGIGETQYF. CDR3 DNA: TGTGCCACCAGCGGGATAGGAGAGACCCAGTACTTC.

The chain couples TRBV9 to TRBJ2-1, with D perhaps being TRBD1 or TRBD2 (5 bases each). The CDR3 sequence is 15 residues long. The V gene's germline CDR1 is SGDLS and CDR2 YYNGEE. The ends were cut back, 4 bases at V and 4 bases at J, with 15 bases in the middle. CDR3 nucleotides: TGTGCCAGCAGCACCAGTGGGACGGGGTACAATGAGCAGTTCTTC. Residues: CASSTSGTGYNEQFF.

This clonotype appeared many times. This chain links TRBV7-9 with TRBJ2-1, with D maybe TRBD2 (6 bases). In germline, CDR1 is SEHNR, CDR2 FQNEAQ (reference sequence). Trimming removed 1 base at V and 11 bases at J, with 12 bases between. The CDR3 consists of 13 residues. For the CDR3, the DNA is TGTGCCAGCAGCTTAGGGTCTAGCGCGAAGCAGTTCTTC. Translated: CASSLGSSAKQFF.

The rearrangement links TRBV4-3 to TRBJ2-6; D perhaps matches TRBD2 (5 bases). V was pared by 1 base and J by 2 bases, with 15 bases between. The CDR3 is made up of 18 amino acids. CDR1 LGHNA and CDR2 YSLEER come from the germline V gene. This chain's CDR3 is CASSQGVAGIAGANVLTF. CDR3 bases: TGCGCCAGCAGCCAAGGAGTCGCCGGGATTGCTGGGGCCAACGTCCTGACTTTC.

In DNA form, the CDR3 reads TGTGCCAGCAGTTTACCCGGGACAGGGGGAATGTATGGCTACACCTTC. Its translation: CASSLPGTGGMYGYTF. J is TRBJ1-2 and V is TRBV28; 11 bases are a match to TRBD1. The ends lost 2 bases at V and 5 bases at J; junction bases unmatched: 7. In germline, CDR1 is MDHEN, CDR2 SYDVKM. This CDR3 contains 16 residues.

V is TRBV6-1 and J is TRBJ2-7, with 7 nucleotides matching TRBD1. V shed 7 bases and J 3 bases; nucleotides not matched to a gene: 9. This CDR3 contains 14 residues. Germline CDR1 MNHNS, CDR2 SASEGT. CDR3 nucleotides: TGTGCCAGCACCACGGACAGGTTAAGCTACGAGCAGTACTTC. Protein product: CASTTDRLSYEQYF.

V usage is TRBV6-2 or TRBV6-3 and J usage is TRBJ2-5, with D perhaps matching TRBD1 (6 bases). The CDR3 is made up of 13 amino acids. V was pared by 4 bases and J by 1 base, with 7 bases between. The germline gives CDR1 MNHEY, CDR2 SVGEGT. In nucleotides, the CDR3 is TGTGCCAGCAGTTGGACAGTCCAAGAGACCCAGTACTTC. This codes for CASSWTVQETQYF.

The V call is TRBV7-9, the J call TRBJ1-4; the match to TRBD1 covers 7 bases. The CDR3 runs 15 residues. Losses at the gene ends were 0 bases for V and 8 bases for J; bases not matched to a gene: 6. Germline CDR1 SEHNR, CDR2 FQNEAQ (reference sequence). The CDR3 here is CASSLATGVGEKLFF. The CDR3 nucleotides read TGTGCCAGCAGCTTAGCAACAGGGGTTGGGGAAAAACTGTTTTTT.

This clonotype was counted only a few times. The chain couples TRBV10-3 to TRBJ1-5; D unresolved. Looked up from germline, CDR1 is ENHRY and CDR2 is SYGVKD. Trimming cost V 0 bases and J 10 bases, with 10 bases left between them. There are 13 residues in the CDR3. The CDR3 DNA follows: TGTGCCATCAGTGAGTCGGTAGATTTCCCCCAGCATTTT. Its protein is CAISESVDFPQHF.

This clonotype was observed a few times. The CDR3 coding sequence is TGTGCCAGCAGTGGGACAGGGGTCCGAGCTTTCTTT. Protein product: CASSGTGVRAFF. J is TRBJ1-1 and V is TRBV6-1; 9 bases match TRBD1. The length of the CDR3 is 12 residues. Trimming took 4 bases from V and 10 from J; bases not matched to a gene: 4. Per the germline V gene, CDR1 is MNHNS and CDR2 is SASEGT.

This clonotype was detected only a few times. The rearrangement joins TRBV20-1 to TRBJ2-4, with 7 bases lining up with TRBD1. This CDR3 contains 13 residues. The trim removed 6 bases at V and 3 bases at J, leaving 5 bases unmatched. Germline-derived CDR1 and CDR2 are DFQATT and SNEGSKA (reference sequence). The CDR3 spells CSAENRGKNIQYF. Written as DNA, the CDR3 is TGCAGTGCCGAGAACAGGGGCAAAAACATTCAGTACTTC.

This clonotype has only a few counts. The CDR3 reads CASSPHLGSTNEKLFF. The CDR3 nucleotides read TGCGCCAGCAGCCCCCATCTGGGGTCAACTAATGAAAAACTGTTTTTT. The rearrangement uses TRBV4-1 and TRBJ1-4; D gene unclear. The CDR3 is made up of 16 amino acids. Trimming cost V 4 bases and J 0 bases, with 12 bases left between them. Germline V gene lookup returns CDR1 MGHRA and CDR2 YSYEKL.

This clonotype was detected many times. The rearrangement joins TRBV6-1 to TRBJ2-1, with D perhaps TRBD1 or TRBD2 (5 bases each). With 7 bases removed from V and 8 bases from J, the gap between germline ends came to 18 bases. The germline V gene has CDR1 MNHNS and CDR2 SASEGT. The CDR3 sequence is 14 residues long. The CDR3 loop reads CASNFRDEGDEQFF. DNA of the CDR3: TGTGCCAGCAATTTCCGGGACGAAGGGGATGAGCAGTTCTTC.

Comments on this clonotype: A much larger clone is a single base away; this may be a read error. The genes are TRBV6-5 and TRBJ2-5; D might be TRBD1 or TRBD2, each matching 5 bases. The CDR3 runs 15 residues. In germline, CDR1 is MNHEY, CDR2 SVGAGI. In nucleotides, the CDR3 is TGTGCCGGCAGTTACGGTGGGGGAGTAAAAGAGACCCAGTACTTC. It encodes CAGSYGGGVKETQYF.

At least ten counts were recorded for this clonotype. V and J are TRBV18 and TRBJ1-1; D not resolved. The CDR3 totals 14 residues. V was clipped by 1 base and J by 4 bases, with 10 bases between them. Germline V gene lookup returns CDR1 KGHSH and CDR2 LQKENI. The CDR3 bases are TGTGCCAGCTCACCACGGGTATCGAGCACTGAAGCTTTCTTT. It translates to CASSPRVSSTEAFF.

This clonotype came up many times. This chain links TRBV28 with TRBJ2-2; possible D gene TRBD2, 5 bases. Per germline, CDR1 MDHEN and CDR2 SYDVKM. V gave up 2 bases and J gave up 3 bases, with 7 bases separating them. The length of the CDR3 is 14 residues. CDR3 region: CASSLRRDTGELFF. In DNA, the CDR3 is TGTGCCAGCAGTTTAAGGCGGGACACCGGGGAGCTGTTTTTT.

The V call is TRBV4-1, the J call TRBJ1-5, with D hard to call. CDR1 and CDR2 from the germline V gene are MGHRA and YSYEKL. V dropped 2 bases and J dropped 0 bases, with 5 bases sitting between them. The CDR3 is made up of 14 amino acids. CDR3 residues: CASSQMGSNQPQHF. The CDR3 DNA follows: TGCGCCAGCAGCCAAATGGGTAGCAATCAGCCCCAGCATTTT.

Comment on this clonotype: At one end, the junction sequence differs from germline, possibly due to a read error. The chain employs TRBV3-1 and TRBJ1-3; D gene unclear. This CDR3 comprises 14 residues. Germline V gives CDR1 LGHDT, CDR2 YNNKEL (reference sequence). The CDR3 sequence is CASSPQFSGSTIYF. In DNA form, the CDR3 reads TGTGCCAGCAGCCCACAGTTCTCTGGAAGCACCATATATTTT.

This clonotype was detected only a few times. This rearrangement joins TRBV7-9 to TRBJ2-5; TRBD2 matches 8 bases. CDR3 length: 16 amino acids. The germline V gene encodes CDR1 SEHNR and CDR2 FQNEAQ (reference sequence). Germline trimming cut 5 bases from V and 2 bases from J; bases unmatched to any gene: 10. The CDR3 here is CASSPRGGLPQETQYF. DNA of the CDR3: TGTGCCAGCAGCCCCCGCGGGGGGCTCCCACAAGAGACCCAGTACTTC. The whole variable domain, filled in from reference TRBV7-9 and TRBJ2-5, reads DTGVSQNPRHKITKRGQNVTFRCDPISEHNRLYWYRQTLGQGPEFLTYFQNEAQLEKSRLLSDRFSAERPKGSFSTLEIQRTEQGDSAMYLCASSPRGGLPQETQYFGPGTRLLVL.

This clonotype was detected many times. The V call is TRBV3-1, the J call TRBJ2-1, with D perhaps TRBD2 (5 bases). Trimming left V 1 base short and J 10 bases short, with 14 bases between. This CDR3 region has 14 residues. Germline V lookup: CDR1 LGHDT, CDR2 YNNKEL (reference sequence). CDR3 amino acids: CASSQGLSRAEQFF. The CDR3 nucleotides read TGTGCCAGCAGCCAAGGCCTTTCGCGGGCGGAGCAGTTCTTC.